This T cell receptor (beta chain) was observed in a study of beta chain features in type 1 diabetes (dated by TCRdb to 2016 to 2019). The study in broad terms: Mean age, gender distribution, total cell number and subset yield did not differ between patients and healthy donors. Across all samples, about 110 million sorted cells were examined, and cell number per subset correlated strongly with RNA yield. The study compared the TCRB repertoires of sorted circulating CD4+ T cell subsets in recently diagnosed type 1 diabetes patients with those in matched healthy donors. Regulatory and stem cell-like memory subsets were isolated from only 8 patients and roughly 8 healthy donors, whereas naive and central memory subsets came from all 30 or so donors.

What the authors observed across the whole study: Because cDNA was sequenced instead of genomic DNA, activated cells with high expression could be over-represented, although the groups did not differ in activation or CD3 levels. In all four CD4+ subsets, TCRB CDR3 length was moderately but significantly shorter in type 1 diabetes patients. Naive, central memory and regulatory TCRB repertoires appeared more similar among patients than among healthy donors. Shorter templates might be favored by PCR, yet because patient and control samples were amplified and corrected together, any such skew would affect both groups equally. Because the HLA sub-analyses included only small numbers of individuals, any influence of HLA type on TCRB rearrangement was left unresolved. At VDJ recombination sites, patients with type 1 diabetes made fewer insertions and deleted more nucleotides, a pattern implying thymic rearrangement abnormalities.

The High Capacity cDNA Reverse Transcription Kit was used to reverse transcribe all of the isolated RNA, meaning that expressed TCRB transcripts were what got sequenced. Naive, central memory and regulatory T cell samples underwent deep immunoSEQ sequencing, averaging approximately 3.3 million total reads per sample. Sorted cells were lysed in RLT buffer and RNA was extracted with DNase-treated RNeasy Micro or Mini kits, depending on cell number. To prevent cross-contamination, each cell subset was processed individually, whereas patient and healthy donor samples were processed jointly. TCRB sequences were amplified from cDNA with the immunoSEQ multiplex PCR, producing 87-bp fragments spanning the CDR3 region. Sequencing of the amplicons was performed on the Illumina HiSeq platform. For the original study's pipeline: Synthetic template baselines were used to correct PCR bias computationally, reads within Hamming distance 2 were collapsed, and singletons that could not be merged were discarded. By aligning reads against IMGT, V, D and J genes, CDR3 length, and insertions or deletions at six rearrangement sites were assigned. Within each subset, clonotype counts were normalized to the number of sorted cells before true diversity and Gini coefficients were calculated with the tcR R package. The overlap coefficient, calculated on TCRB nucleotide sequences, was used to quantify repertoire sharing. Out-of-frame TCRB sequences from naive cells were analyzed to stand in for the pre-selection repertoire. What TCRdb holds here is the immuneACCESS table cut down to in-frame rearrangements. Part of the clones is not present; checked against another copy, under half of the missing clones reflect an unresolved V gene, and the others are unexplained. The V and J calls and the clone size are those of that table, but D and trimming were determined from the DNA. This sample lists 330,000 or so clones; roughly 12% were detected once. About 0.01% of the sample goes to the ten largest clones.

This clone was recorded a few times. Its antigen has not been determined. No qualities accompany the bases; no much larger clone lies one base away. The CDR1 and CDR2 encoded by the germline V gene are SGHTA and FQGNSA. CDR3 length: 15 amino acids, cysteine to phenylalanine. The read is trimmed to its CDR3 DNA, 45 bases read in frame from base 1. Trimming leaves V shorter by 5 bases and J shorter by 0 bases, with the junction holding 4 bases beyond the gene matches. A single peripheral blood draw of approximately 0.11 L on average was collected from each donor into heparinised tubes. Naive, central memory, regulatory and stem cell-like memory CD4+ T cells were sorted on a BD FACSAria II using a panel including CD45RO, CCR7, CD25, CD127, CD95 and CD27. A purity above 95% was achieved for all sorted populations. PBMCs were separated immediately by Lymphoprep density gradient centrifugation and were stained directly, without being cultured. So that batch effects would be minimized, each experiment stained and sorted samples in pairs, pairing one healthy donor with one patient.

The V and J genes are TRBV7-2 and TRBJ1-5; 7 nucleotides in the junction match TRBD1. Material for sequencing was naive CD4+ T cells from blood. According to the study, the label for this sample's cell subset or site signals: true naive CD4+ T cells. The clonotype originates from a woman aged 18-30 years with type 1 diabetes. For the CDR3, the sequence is CASSPQGYSNQPQHF. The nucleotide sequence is TGTGCCAGCAGCCCACAGGGGTATAGCAATCAGCCCCAGCATTTT.